The clone carrying this T cell receptor beta chain showed up many times. The source of the sample is a study of blood T cell repertoires in COVID-19. Study-wide background: Donors in Cohort 3 counted as recovered after two negative PCRs, clearance, or symptom resolution. Collection of acute and convalescent COVID-19 samples took place in the United States, Italy and Spain.

Germline V lookup: CDR1 MNHEY, CDR2 SVGEGT. The CDR3 is 16 residues long. J gave up 4 bases and V 5 bases, and 13 bases lay outside the gene matches. Data came from immunoSEQ multiplex PCR; TCRdb stores just in-frame clones and leaves some out. The sample lists about 210,000 clones; around 87% were seen once. Researchers sorted participants into cohorts using their self-reported clinical history. The material sequenced was PBMCs or T cells enriched from blood (not recorded which). This receptor was identified in a man aged 30 to 45 in a cohort exposed to, infected with or recovered from COVID-19 (not recorded which). The chain employs TRBV6-2 or TRBV6-3 and TRBJ2-7, with 8 bases matching TRBD1. Written as DNA, the CDR3 is TGTGCCAGCAGTCCCTACAACAGGGGGAATGATTACGAGCAGTACTTC. Translating gives CASSPYNRGNDYEQYF.